The rows below give T cell receptor beta chains drawn from one sample of a study of blood T cell repertoires in COVID-19. This table comes from immunoSEQ multiplex PCR, and its TCRdb copy is limited to in-frame clones, with some not included. Among approximately 60,000 clones listed, 86% were seen once. The specimen sequenced was peripheral blood. These TCRs come from a man between 50 and 59 years old with active COVID-19. Both conserved end residues are part of each CDR3. A D gene is named only where the DNA matches it firmly. Clone size is stated in some rows and not others, as once, few, many or a class when expanded.

V gene	D gene	J gene	clone size	CDR3 protein	CDR3 DNA
TRBV25-1	-	TRBJ1-4	-	CASSETGFKKLFF	TGTGCCAGCAGTGAAACAGGGTTTAAAAAACTGTTTTTT
TRBV3-1/TRBV3-2	TRBD1	TRBJ2-7	-	CASSQDPGQGVYEQYF	TGTGCCAGCAGCCAAGATCCGGGACAGGGTGTCTACGAGCAGTACTTC
TRBV23-1	TRBD1	TRBJ1-5	once	CASLNTYPGQGCQPQHF	TGCGCCAGCCTGAATACGTATCCGGGACAGGGTTGTCAGCCCCAGCATTTT
TRBV5-1	TRBD2	TRBJ2-3	-	CASSLVPSGGEYF	TGCGCCAGCAGCTTGGTCCCTAGCGGGGGGGAGTATTTT
TRBV2	-	TRBJ1-6	-	CASSEMQSYNSPLHF	TGTGCCAGCAGTGAAATGCAGTCGTATAATTCACCCCTCCACTTT
TRBV6-4	-	TRBJ1-6	-	CASSDSKGQPNSPLHF	TGTGCCAGCAGTGACTCGAAAGGACAGCCTAATTCACCCCTCCACTTT
TRBV7-9	TRBD2	TRBJ2-7	-	CASSSKVMAGGEQYF	TGTGCCAGCAGCTCAAAGGTCATGGCGGGGGGCGAGCAGTACTTC
TRBV3-1/TRBV3-2	-	TRBJ2-5	-	CASTLRGPQETQYF	TGTGCCAGCACCCTTCGGGGTCCCCAAGAGACCCAGTACTTC
TRBV7-9	-	TRBJ2-1	-	CASSPRLADTYNEQFF	TGTGCCAGCAGCCCGCGGTTAGCGGATACCTACAATGAGCAGTTCTTC
TRBV7-2	TRBD1	TRBJ1-1	-	CASSRDRGGTEAFF	TGTGCCAGCAGCCGGGACAGGGGTGGTACTGAAGCTTTCTTT
TRBV3-1/TRBV3-2	-	TRBJ1-2	few	CASSRDWGGEGYTF	TGTGCCAGCAGCCGTGACTGGGGGGGAGAAGGCTACACCTTC
TRBV30	TRBD2	TRBJ2-5	-	CAWSPSHLAGGGETQYF	TGTGCCTGGAGTCCTTCCCATTTAGCGGGAGGGGGAGAGACCCAGTACTTC
TRBV29-1	-	TRBJ1-3	-	CSAGEGGFSGNTIYF	TGCAGCGCCGGGGAGGGCGGTTTCTCTGGAAACACCATATATTTT
TRBV7-2	TRBD1	TRBJ1-4	-	CASSLRGQGGEKLFF	TGTGCCAGCAGCTTAAGGGGGCAGGGCGGTGAAAAACTGTTTTTT
TRBV28	TRBD1	TRBJ1-1	-	CASSPQGAMDTEAFF	TGTGCCAGCAGTCCACAGGGGGCGATGGACACTGAAGCTTTCTTT
TRBV19	-	TRBJ1-4	-	CASSPGQENEKLFF	TGTGCCAGTAGTCCGGGACAAGAGAACGAAAAACTGTTTTTT
TRBV9	TRBD2	TRBJ2-1	-	CASSVEPPRRTSGHQGQFF	TGTGCCAGCAGCGTAGAACCCCCGCGGAGGACTAGCGGCCATCAAGGGCAGTTCTTC
TRBV7-2	TRBD1	TRBJ2-2	-	CASSSAPTGGAGELFF	TGTGCCAGCAGCTCCGCTCCGACAGGGGGGGCCGGGGAGCTGTTTTTT
TRBV6-5	-	TRBJ2-2	-	CASIYGNTGELFF	TGTGCCAGCATCTATGGGAACACCGGGGAGCTGTTTTTT
TRBV30	-	TRBJ1-2	-	CAWRGQGMGYTF	TGTGCCTGGAGGGGACAAGGTATGGGCTACACCTTC
TRBV5-4	-	TRBJ2-3	-	CAAEARGTDTQYF	TGTGCCGCGGAGGCACGTGGCACAGATACGCAGTATTTT
TRBV10-3	TRBD1	TRBJ2-7	-	CAIGDSYEQYF	TGTGCCATCGGGGACAGTTACGAGCAGTACTTC
TRBV3-1/TRBV3-2	-	TRBJ2-5	-	CASSQAEGEPYF	TGTGCCAGCAGCCAAGCAGAGGGGGAACCGTACTTC
TRBV18	TRBD2	TRBJ2-3	-	CASSPEPIAGAHTDTQYF	TGTGCCAGCTCACCAGAGCCCATAGCGGGAGCCCACACAGATACGCAGTATTTT
TRBV30	TRBD1	TRBJ1-5	-	CAWDRGRVSSNNQPQHF	TGTGCATGGGACAGGGGGCGGGTGAGTTCGAACAATCAGCCCCAGCATTTT
TRBV7-2	-	TRBJ2-4	-	CASSLNTGVQNIQYF	TGTGCCAGCAGCTTGAATACGGGAGTCCAAAACATTCAGTACTTC
TRBV7-2	-	TRBJ1-4	few	CASSLEPNEKLFF	TGTGCCAGCAGCTTAGAGCCAAATGAAAAACTGTTTTTT
TRBV19	TRBD1	TRBJ2-7	once	CASSPGQGTLRQYF	TGTGCCAGTAGCCCCGGACAGGGTACGCTACGGCAGTACTTC
TRBV9	-	TRBJ2-2	-	CASSVGGRGVPGELFF	TGTGCCAGCAGCGTAGGCGGCAGGGGGGTTCCCGGGGAGCTGTTTTTT
TRBV3-1/TRBV3-2	TRBD2	TRBJ2-3	-	CASSQRFRAGGGDTQYF	TGTGCCAGCAGCCAACGGTTTAGAGCGGGGGGGGGAGATACGCAGTATTTT
TRBV7-2	TRBD1	TRBJ2-7	few	CASSLRPGGPVTSYEQYF	TGTGCCAGCAGCTTAAGACCAGGGGGCCCCGTCACCTCCTACGAGCAGTACTTC
TRBV11-1	TRBD1	TRBJ1-2	-	CASSSQGDYGYTF	TGTGCCAGCAGCTCACAGGGGGACTATGGCTACACCTTC
TRBV7-9	TRBD1	TRBJ2-3	once	CASSLRTGSTDTQYF	TGTGCCAGCAGCTTACGGACAGGTAGCACAGATACGCAGTATTTT
TRBV28	-	TRBJ1-2	-	CASSPRVYGYTF	TGTGCCAGCAGCCCGCGGGTCTATGGCTACACCTTC
TRBV19	-	TRBJ2-2	few	CASSTQGTTGELFF	TGTGCCAGTAGTACACAGGGGACTACCGGGGAGCTGTTTTTT
TRBV27	TRBD2	TRBJ2-3	-	CASSRRTSGSTDTQYF	TGTGCCAGCAGTCGCCGGACTAGCGGGAGCACAGATACGCAGTATTTT
TRBV29-1	-	TRBJ2-3	-	CSVAADSTDTQYF	TGCAGCGTTGCTGCGGATAGCACAGATACGCAGTATTTT
TRBV20-1	TRBD2	TRBJ2-1	-	CSASADLAGLYNEQFF	TGCAGTGCTAGTGCCGACCTAGCGGGGCTATACAATGAGCAGTTCTTC
TRBV6-6	TRBD1	TRBJ1-1	-	CASSYSQTGENTEAFF	TGTGCCAGCAGTTACTCCCAGACAGGGGAGAACACTGAAGCTTTCTTT
TRBV28	-	TRBJ1-2	-	CASSTISGQGYTF	TGTGCCAGCAGCACCATCTCAGGGCAGGGCTACACCTTC
TRBV24-1	-	TRBJ1-2	-	CATSGAGATYGYTF	TGTGCCACCAGTGGCGCAGGGGCTACCTATGGCTACACCTTC
TRBV21-1	-	TRBJ1-3	-	CASSRPGQVAGNTIYF	TGTGCCAGCAGCAGACCGGGACAGGTAGCTGGAAACACCATATATTTT
TRBV5-5	-	TRBJ2-1	-	CASSLARREYNEQFF	TGTGCCAGCAGCTTGGCCAGGCGCGAGTACAATGAGCAGTTCTTC
TRBV24-1	-	TRBJ2-3	-	CATRTTVPDTQYF	TGTGCCACCAGGACGACAGTCCCAGATACGCAGTATTTT
TRBV11-2	TRBD1	TRBJ1-2	-	CASSLDWTGAAYGYTF	TGTGCCAGCAGCTTAGACTGGACAGGGGCCGCCTATGGCTACACCTTC
TRBV12-3/TRBV12-4	-	TRBJ1-1	-	CASSLRSEAFF	TGTGCCAGCAGTTTACGGTCTGAAGCTTTCTTT
TRBV7-8	-	TRBJ1-3	-	CASSSHNSGNTIYF	TGTGCCAGCAGCTCCCACAACTCTGGAAACACCATATATTTT
TRBV11-3	-	TRBJ1-4	-	CASSLDPGEKLFF	TGTGCCAGCAGCTTAGACCCAGGGGAAAAACTGTTTTTT
TRBV5-1	-	TRBJ1-6	-	CASSLRQGNSPLHF	TGCGCCAGCAGCTTGAGGCAGGGGAATTCACCCCTCCACTTT
TRBV6-5	-	TRBJ2-4	-	CASQQLAKNIQYF	TGTGCCAGCCAACAGCTAGCCAAAAACATTCAGTACTTC
TRBV13	TRBD2	TRBJ2-7	-	CASSLEGWGGRRYEQYF	TGTGCCAGCAGCTTAGAAGGGTGGGGCGGGAGAAGATACGAGCAGTACTTC
TRBV3-1/TRBV3-2	-	TRBJ1-5	-	CASSQDRVEQPQHF	TGTGCCAGCAGCCAAGACAGGGTAGAGCAGCCCCAGCATTTT